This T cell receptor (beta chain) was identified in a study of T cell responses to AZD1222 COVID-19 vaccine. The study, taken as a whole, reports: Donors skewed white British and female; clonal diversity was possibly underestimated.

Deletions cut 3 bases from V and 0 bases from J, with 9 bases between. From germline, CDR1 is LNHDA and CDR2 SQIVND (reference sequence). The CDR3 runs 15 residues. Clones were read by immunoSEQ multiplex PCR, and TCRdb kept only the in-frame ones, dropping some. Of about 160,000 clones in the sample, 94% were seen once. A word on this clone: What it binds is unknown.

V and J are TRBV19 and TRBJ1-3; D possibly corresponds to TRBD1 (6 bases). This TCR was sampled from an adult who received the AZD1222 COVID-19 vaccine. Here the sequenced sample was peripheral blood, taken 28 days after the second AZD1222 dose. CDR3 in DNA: TGTGCCAGTAGTATGGACAGACGCTCTGGAAACACCATATATTTT. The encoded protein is CASSMDRRSGNTIYF.